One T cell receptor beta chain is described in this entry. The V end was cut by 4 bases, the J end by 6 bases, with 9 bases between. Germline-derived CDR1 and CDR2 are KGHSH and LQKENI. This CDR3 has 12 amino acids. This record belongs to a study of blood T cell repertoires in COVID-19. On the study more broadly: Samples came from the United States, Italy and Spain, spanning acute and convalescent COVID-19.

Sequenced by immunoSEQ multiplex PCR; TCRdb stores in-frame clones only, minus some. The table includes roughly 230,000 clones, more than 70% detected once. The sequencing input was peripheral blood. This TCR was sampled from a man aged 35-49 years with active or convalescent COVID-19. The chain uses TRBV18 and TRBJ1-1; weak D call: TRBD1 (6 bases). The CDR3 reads CASSLGQSEAFF. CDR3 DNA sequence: TGTGCCAGCTCACTTGGACAGTCTGAAGCTTTCTTT. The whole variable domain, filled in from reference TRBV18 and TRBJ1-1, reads NAGVMQNPRHLVRRRGQEARLRCSPMKGHSHVYWYRQLPEEGLKFMVYLQKENIIDESGMPKERFSAEFPKEGPSILRIQQVVRGDSAAYFCASSLGQSEAFFGQGTRLTVV.